This T cell receptor beta chain came from a study of OX40 agonist ivuxolimab in advanced cancers. Study-wide context: Ivuxolimab was a fully human IgG2 agonistic monoclonal antibody targeting the costimulatory receptor OX40 (CD134). Intravenous ivuxolimab was administered to patients every 2 weeks at six dose levels: 0.01, 0.1, 0.3, 1.5, 3 and 10 mg/kg. Of the 50 to 55 dose-escalation patients, hepatocellular carcinoma was present in approximately 20, melanoma in around 15, renal cell carcinoma in 9 and head and neck cancer in 9. The dose-escalation cohort was almost 85% male with a mean age of about 65 years, ranging from roughly 20 to 80. Prior anti-PD-1, anti-PD-L1 or anti-CTLA-4 therapy was permitted, and checkpoint inhibitors had been received by around 40% of dose-escalation patients. Partial responses occurred in three dose-escalation patients: two with cutaneous melanoma and one with hepatocellular carcinoma. Peripheral TCRbeta sequencing aimed to test whether ivuxolimab altered TCR sequence diversity and caused clonal T-cell expansion. The monotherapy dose-escalation portion (N of about 57 patients) of the phase I ivuxolimab trial is reported in the paper. The research as a whole found: After ivuxolimab, CD8+ T cells had more expanded clones than CD4+ T cells on average. Low levels of normalized T-cell clonal expansion were also shown by some nonresponding patients. In the 0.1-3.0 mg/kg groups, partial responders were among the patients with the lowest normalized peripheral clonal expansion, particularly in CD8+ T cells. At doses from 0.1 to 3.0 mg/kg, clonal expansion was seen in both CD4+ and CD8+ blood T cells between baseline and week 6. The antigen specificity of the peripheral T cells that underwent clonal expansion was not determined.

This clone was seen just once. Its antigen remains unidentified. Base qualities are not provided; no much larger clone lies one nucleotide away. From the germline V gene (reference sequence), CDR1 is SEHNR and CDR2 is FQNEAQ. The CDR3 contains 13 residues, cysteine and phenylalanine counted. Only the CDR3 portion is preserved as DNA: 39 bases, with reading frame beginning at the first base. Between the V and J ends, shortened by 5 bases and 3 bases respectively, the junction contains 11 bases. Patients with a history of autoimmune disease or receiving systemic immunosuppression were excluded from the trial. Peripheral blood for TCR sequencing was drawn from every dose cohort at baseline, at cycle 4 day 1 and at cycle 7 day 1. The samples were drawn from a first-in-human, open-label, multicenter phase I dose-escalation trial of ivuxolimab. Adults with locally advanced or metastatic head and neck squamous cell, hepatocellular, melanoma or renal cell carcinoma were enrolled in the trial. Before TCR sequencing, CD4+ T cells and CD8+ T cells were sorted from peripheral blood as separate populations.

To sequence the TCRbeta CDR3 region, genomic DNA was isolated from the sorted cells. TCRbeta CDR3 regions were sequenced using the immunoSEQ Assay. What TCRdb holds here is the immuneACCESS table cut down to in-frame rearrangements. Part of the clones is not present; checked against another copy, under half of the missing clones reflect an unresolved V gene, and the others are unexplained. Across this sample there are roughly 49,000 clones, with around 90% seen only once. Around 3.5% of the sample comes from the top ten. This specimen was CD4+ or CD8+ T cells sorted from blood, taken in a trial of the OX40 agonist ivuxolimab. The V and J segments used are TRBV7-9 and TRBJ2-7, with the D gene call left open. This receptor was identified in an adult with an advanced solid tumor such as melanoma, head and neck, liver or kidney cancer. The CDR3 corresponds to CASSKVGGYEQYF. The nucleotide sequence is TGTGCCAGCAGCAAAGTGGGTGGCTACGAGCAGTACTTC.